Shown below are 15 T cell receptor beta chains from a single sample sequenced in a study of human thymus T cells. Corrective heart surgery yielded resections, and these provided the thymus tissue. Clones were read by immunoSEQ multiplex PCR, and TCRdb kept only the in-frame ones, dropping some. The sample records about 130,000 clones, around 94% being singletons. The source material was thymus tissue. Receptor source: a boy in the first two years of life with a congenital heart defect but otherwise immunologically healthy.

The chain links TRBV14 to TRBJ2-7, with D unclear. V was trimmed by 4 bases and J by 4 bases, leaving 11 bases between them. The length of the CDR3 is 13 residues. CDR1 is SGHDN and CDR2 is FVKESK in the germline V gene. The CDR3: CASSPWTWYEQYF. For the CDR3, the DNA is TGTGCCAGCAGCCCCTGGACGTGGTACGAGCAGTACTTC.

This chain joins TRBV27 and TRBJ1-2; 7 nucleotides line up with TRBD1. Germline loops: CDR1 MNHEY, CDR2 SMNVEV (reference sequence). V shed 6 bases, J shed 0 bases, and the junction held 13 bases outside the gene matches. The CDR3 extends over 17 amino acids. The CDR3, as DNA: TGTGCCAGCAGCCACGAAAACCCGGGACAGACTAACTATGGCTACACCTTC. This encodes CASSHENPGQTNYGYTF.

This clone was detected only once. This sequence joins TRBV28 and TRBJ2-7, with D possibly called TRBD1 or TRBD2 (6 bases each). Looked up from germline, CDR1 is MDHEN and CDR2 is SYDVKM. This CDR3 contains 15 residues. Trimming removed 5 bases from V and 0 bases from J, with 14 bases in between. The CDR3 spells CASSPPGAGSYEQYF. Written as DNA, the CDR3 is TGTGCCAGCAGTCCCCCGGGGGCGGGCTCCTACGAGCAGTACTTC.

The chain links TRBV6-7 to TRBJ1-1; perhaps TRBD1 as D (6 bases). TRBV6-7 is annotated as an ORF whose role is uncertain. Trimming took off 0 bases at V and 0 bases at J, with 14 bases between the two ends. The CDR3 runs 17 residues. The CDR3 DNA sequence: TGTGCCAGCAGTTACTCCCAATGCGGGGGCATGAACACTGAAGCTTTCTTT. Amino acid sequence: CASSYSQCGGMNTEAFF.

This clone was detected once. The chain has TRBV4-3 and TRBJ1-2; 8 bases match TRBD1. The germline V gene has CDR1 LGHNA and CDR2 YSLEER. The CDR3 covers 16 residues. The ends lost 3 bases at V and 10 bases at J; junction bases unmatched: 16. CDR3 loop: CASSQPPGQGPGDYTF. CDR3 nucleotides: TGCGCCAGCAGCCAGCCACCTGGACAGGGCCCAGGAGACTACACCTTC.

This chain links TRBV18 with TRBJ2-3; D unclear. The CDR3 is 12 residues long. In germline, CDR1 is KGHSH, CDR2 LQKENI. Trimming took off 2 bases at V and 6 bases at J, with 6 bases between the two ends. CDR3 nucleotide sequence: TGTGCCAGCTCACCAAGTGAGGATACGCAGTATTTT. It specifies CASSPSEDTQYF. Variable domain in full (rest from reference TRBV18 and TRBJ2-3): NAGVMQNPRHLVRRRGQEARLRCSPMKGHSHVYWYRQLPEEGLKFMVYLQKENIIDESGMPKERFSAEFPKEGPSILRIQQVVRGDSAAYFCASSPSEDTQYFGPGTRLTVL.

CDR3 region: CASSPGTSSYNEQFF. The CDR3 coding sequence is TGTGCCAGCAGTCCCGGGACTAGCTCCTACAATGAGCAGTTCTTC. V is TRBV5-4 and J is TRBJ2-1, with TRBD2 identical over 8 bases. The germline CDR1 and CDR2 sequences are SGHNT and YYREEE (reference sequence). This CDR3 has 15 amino acids. The V and J ends lost 5 bases and 0 bases, in that order; junction bases with no gene match: 4.

The chain carries TRBV14 and TRBJ1-4; D remains unclear. The CDR3 covers 15 residues. V shed 0 bases and J shed 10 bases, with 15 bases lying between them. Germline lookup yields CDR1 SGHDN and CDR2 FVKESK. The CDR3 here is CASSQEYDSRPKLFF. For the CDR3, the DNA is TGTGCCAGCAGCCAAGAGTATGACTCGCGTCCAAAACTGTTTTTT.

DNA of the CDR3: TGTGCCAGCAGCTTAGGCAGTCCTGATGGCTACACCTTC. It translates to CASSLGSPDGYTF. V gene TRBV5-6 combines with J gene TRBJ1-2; D not resolved. This CDR3 is built from 13 residues. V was clipped by 2 bases and J by 6 bases, with 11 bases between them. CDR1 SGHDT and CDR2 YYEEEE come from the germline V gene.

This chain joins TRBV7-2 and TRBJ1-5; the D is unclear. This CDR3 contains 15 residues. V lost 5 bases, J lost 3 bases, and 14 bases lay in between. Germline CDR1 and CDR2: SGHTA and FQGNSA. CDR3 nucleotide sequence: TGTGCCAGCAGCCCAGACCCTCTCCCCAATCAGCCCCAGCATTTT. Amino acid sequence: CASSPDPLPNQPQHF.

This chain links TRBV4-3 with TRBJ2-1; 8 bases fit TRBD1. Germline-derived CDR1 and CDR2 are LGHNA and YSLEER. The CDR3 length is 17 residues. V was pared by 3 bases and J by 2 bases, with 9 bases of the junction left unmatched. The CDR3 here is CASSHDTGTGAYNEQFF. DNA of the CDR3: TGCGCCAGCAGCCATGATACCGGGACAGGAGCCTACAATGAGCAGTTCTTC.

V usage is TRBV5-1 and J usage is TRBJ2-7; 13 nucleotides line up with TRBD2. The CDR3 spans 14 residues. V lost 4 bases to trimming and J lost 2 bases; unmatched junction nucleotides: 0. Germline values: CDR1 SGHRS, CDR2 YFSETQ. CDR3 region: CASSGTSGAYEQYF. The CDR3 DNA follows: TGCGCCAGCAGCGGGACTAGCGGGGCCTACGAGCAGTACTTC.

This rearrangement joins TRBV14 to TRBJ1-2, with D uncertain. Germline V gives CDR1 SGHDN, CDR2 FVKESK. V lost 1 base and J lost 8, with 23 bases in between. The CDR3 is made up of 17 amino acids. CDR3 protein: CASSQGPGPREVKGYTF. CDR3 nucleotide sequence: TGTGCCAGCAGCCAAGGTCCCGGGCCAAGGGAAGTGAAGGGCTACACCTTC.

The rearrangement uses TRBV4-1 and TRBJ1-2; weak D call: TRBD1 (6 bases). From germline, CDR1 is MGHRA and CDR2 YSYEKL. The CDR3 spans 13 residues. Deletions cut 4 bases from V and 5 bases from J, with 11 bases between. In DNA, the CDR3 is TGCGCCAGCAGCCCGTTGGGGGCGTATGGCTACACCTTC. It translates to CASSPLGAYGYTF.

The chain combines TRBV7-8 with TRBJ2-7; D tentatively reads TRBD1 or TRBD2 (5 bases each). The CDR3 runs to 15 residues. CDR1 and CDR2 (germline): SGHVS, FQNEAQ. Trimming left V 6 bases short and J 2 bases short, with 17 bases between. This CDR3 is CASRPPGRAAYEQYF. The DNA of the CDR3 is TGTGCCAGCAGACCTCCGGGGCGGGCCGCCTACGAGCAGTACTTC.